These 3 T cell receptor beta chains were sequenced from one sample in a study of blood T cell repertoires in COVID-19. TCRdb keeps only in-frame clones here, not all; method: immunoSEQ multiplex PCR. The sample lists about 250,000 clones; approximately 85% were seen once. The sequenced sample was PBMCs or T cells enriched from blood (not recorded which). The receptors shown here come from a young woman who had recovered from COVID-19.

The V call is TRBV5-4, the J call TRBJ1-1, with D possibly TRBD1 on 6 matching bases. Germline assignment: CDR1 SGHNT and CDR2 YYREEE (reference sequence). Trimming cost V 9 bases and J 12 bases, with 18 bases left between them. This CDR3 contains 11 residues. CDR3 DNA: TGTGCCACCCCGGGGGGCACGGGAACTTTCTTT. This gives the protein CATPGGTGTFF.

Concerning this clone: An end of the junction differs from the germline gene, which may be a read error. The chain carries TRBV11-2 and TRBJ2-1; the match to TRBD2 covers 9 bases. Germline V gene lookup returns CDR1 SGHAT and CDR2 FQNNGV. The CDR3 length is 15 residues. The CDR3 DNA reads TGTGCCAGCAGATTAGCGGGAGTGTGGCAAAACGAGCAGTTCTTC. Translated, it gives CASRLAGVWQNEQFF.

This clone has a single count. This sequence joins TRBV25-1 and TRBJ1-2; the match to TRBD1 covers 8 bases. V shed 3 bases and J 0 bases; nucleotides not matched to a gene: 9. The CDR3 totals 17 residues. Germline V gives CDR1 MGHDK, CDR2 SYGVNS. CDR3 in amino acids: CASSDPGGGSANYGYTF. CDR3 nucleotides: TGTGCCAGCAGTGACCCAGGGGGCGGATCAGCTAACTATGGCTACACCTTC.